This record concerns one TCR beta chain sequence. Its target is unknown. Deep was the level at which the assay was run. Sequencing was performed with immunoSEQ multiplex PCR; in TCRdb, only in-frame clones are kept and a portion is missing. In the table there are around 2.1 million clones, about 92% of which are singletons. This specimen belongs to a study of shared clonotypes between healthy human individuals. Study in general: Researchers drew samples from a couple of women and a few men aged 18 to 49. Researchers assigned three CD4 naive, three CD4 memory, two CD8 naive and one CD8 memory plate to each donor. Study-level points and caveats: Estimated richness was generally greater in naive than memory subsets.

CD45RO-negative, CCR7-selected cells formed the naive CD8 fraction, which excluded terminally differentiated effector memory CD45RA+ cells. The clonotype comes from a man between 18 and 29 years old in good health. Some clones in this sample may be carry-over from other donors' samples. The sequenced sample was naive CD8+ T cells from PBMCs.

The DNA for the CDR3 is TGTGCCAGCAGCTTGTCGGGGGAGGTTTTCGCGGAGACCCAGTACTTC. It codes for CASSLSGEVFAETQYF. This sequence joins TRBV5-6 and TRBJ2-5, with a possible D match to TRBD2 (6 bases). Trimming cost V 1 base and J 5 bases, with 18 bases left between them. The CDR3 is 16 amino acids. Per germline, CDR1 SGHDT and CDR2 YYEEEE.